The 22 T cell receptor beta chains in this list originate from one sample, sequenced in a study of cytotoxic CD8 clonotypes in ibrutinib-treated CLL. Profiling relied on immunoSEQ multiplex PCR, and the TCRdb table lists in-frame clones only, not all of them. The sample carries hundreds of thousands of clones, just over 70% recorded once. The sample in question was PBMCs, obtained after 12 months of ibrutinib treatment. The receptors shown here come from a human donor with chronic lymphocytic leukemia.

The chain couples TRBV25-1 to TRBJ2-5, with TRBD1 matching over 8 bases. Trimming took 6 bases from V and 1 from J; bases not matched to a gene: 4. The CDR3 is 14 residues long. CDR1 is MGHDK, CDR2 SYGVNS, per germline. CDR3 bases: TGTGCCAGCAGCGCCGACAGGGGCCAAGAGACCCAGTACTTC. It yields the protein CASSADRGQETQYF.

The chain has TRBV30 and TRBJ2-1; 7 positions match TRBD1. With 0 bases clipped from V and 2 bases from J, the junction kept 4 bases outside the gene matches. CDR1 is GTSNPN, CDR2 SVGIG, per germline (reference sequence). CDR3 length: 15 amino acids. CDR3 sequence reads: CAWSVPQGAYNEQFF. The CDR3 bases are TGTGCCTGGAGTGTACCCCAGGGGGCCTACAATGAGCAGTTCTTC.

The J gene is TRBJ2-6, the V gene TRBV5-1; a possible D gene is TRBD2 (5 bases). This CDR3 region has 20 residues. Germline CDR1 reads SGHRS; CDR2 reads YFSETQ. With 3 bases removed from V and 0 bases from J, the gap between germline ends came to 22 bases. The CDR3 DNA is TGCGCCAGCAGCTCCCTGGGGAGCACACCCTACAGCTCTGGGGCCAACGTCCTGACTTTC. This translates into CASSSLGSTPYSSGANVLTF.

Here the CDR3 DNA reads TGTGCCAGCACGTCTGCTAACTATGGCTACACCTTC. Amino acid sequence: CASTSANYGYTF. The chain is built from TRBV6-5 and TRBJ1-2; D remains unclear. From germline, CDR1 is MNHEY and CDR2 SVGAGI. The CDR3 length is 12 residues. The V and J ends lost 7 bases and 0 bases respectively, with 6 bases between them.

The chain combines TRBV18 with TRBJ1-4; D remains ambiguous. The V gene's germline CDR1 is KGHSH and CDR2 LQKENI. There are 16 residues in the CDR3. Trimming shortened V by 4 bases and J by 6 bases, and 18 bases separated the two germline ends. The DNA of the CDR3 is TGTGCCAGCTCACTTCGTGAGGGAAAGTTAGATGAAAAACTGTTTTTT. It yields the protein CASSLREGKLDEKLFF.

The chain carries TRBV19 and TRBJ1-5; D is uncertain. Trimming took off 6 bases at V and 1 base at J, with 10 bases between the two ends. The CDR3 runs to 14 residues. Germline loops: CDR1 LNHDA, CDR2 SQIVND (reference sequence). The CDR3 DNA follows: TGTGCCAGTAGACGGAGGGAAAGCAATCAGCCCCAGCATTTT. It translates to CASRRRESNQPQHF.

The chain uses TRBV10-3 and TRBJ2-1; D not certain. Germline-derived CDR1 and CDR2 are ENHRY and SYGVKD. CDR3 length: 13 residues. With 6 bases removed from V and 8 bases from J, the gap between germline ends came to 14 bases. CDR3 region: CAIRAESWDEQFF. The CDR3 DNA reads TGTGCCATCAGGGCGGAATCTTGGGATGAGCAGTTCTTC.

This clone was seen more than once but under ten times. Other DNA sequences in the sample encode the same CDR3. This chain uses TRBV30 with TRBJ2-2; no reliable D call. Trimming stripped 0 bases from V and 7 bases from J, with 3 bases between. Germline values: CDR1 GTSNPN, CDR2 SVGIG (reference sequence). CDR3 length equals 11 residues. The DNA of the CDR3 is TGTGCCTGGAGTGTGGTCGGGGAGCTGTTTTTT. Its protein product is CAWSVVGELFF.

This clone has only one observation. The CDR3 coding sequence is TGTGCCAGCAGCCCCCTCACGGTAGCCAACTATGGCTACACCTTC. It yields the protein CASSPLTVANYGYTF. V gene TRBV7-3 combines with J gene TRBJ1-2; D call uncertain. This CDR3 is built from 15 residues. Germline V gene lookup returns CDR1 SGHTA and CDR2 FQGTGA. Trimming cost V 5 bases and J 2 bases, with 15 bases left between them.

This clone has more than one count but fewer than ten. The chain links TRBV6-1 to TRBJ2-5, with 7 nucleotides matching TRBD1. V was clipped by 6 bases and J by 1 base; unmatched bases: 2. The CDR3 covers 13 residues. Germline CDR1 MNHNS, CDR2 SASEGT. CDR3 residues: CASRRQGQETQYF. CDR3 coding DNA: TGTGCCAGCAGAAGACAGGGCCAAGAGACCCAGTACTTC.

The DNA of the CDR3 is TGTGCCAGCTCACCGGGTCTTCTCGTTTCGGGCCGTAAGGACACTGAAGCTTTCTTT. The encoded protein is CASSPGLLVSGRKDTEAFF. The V and J genes are TRBV18 and TRBJ1-1, with unresolved D. Trimming took off 3 bases at V and 3 bases at J, with 26 bases between the two ends. Germline CDR1 reads KGHSH; CDR2 reads LQKENI. The length of the CDR3 is 19 residues.

V gene TRBV4-2 combines with J gene TRBJ1-2; the match to TRBD1 covers 8 bases. CDR3 size: 15 residues. The trim removed 0 bases at V and 0 bases at J, leaving 0 bases unmatched. Per germline, CDR1 LGHNA and CDR2 YNFKEQ. CDR3 protein: CASSQEGQANYGYTF. In DNA form, the CDR3 reads TGTGCCAGCAGCCAAGAGGGACAGGCTAACTATGGCTACACCTTC.

The V and J genes are TRBV28 and TRBJ1-5; D possibly corresponds to TRBD1 (5 bases). Looked up from germline, CDR1 is MDHEN and CDR2 is SYDVKM. The CDR3 loop spans 12 amino acids. V was pared by 4 bases and J by 6 bases, with 7 bases between. The CDR3 DNA reads TGTGCCAGCAGTTCAGGGAGTCAGCCCCAGCATTTT. Translation gives CASSSGSQPQHF.

This clone has at least ten counts. This sample includes further DNA sequences coding for the same CDR3. The chain employs TRBV28 and TRBJ2-7; D is undetermined. The CDR3 loop spans 11 amino acids. V was shortened by 8 bases and J by 5 bases, with 10 bases between the two germline ends. CDR1 is MDHEN and CDR2 is SYDVKM in the germline V gene. The CDR3, as DNA: TGTGCCAGCCTAGGATGGGACGAGCAGTACTTC. It is translated as CASLGWDEQYF. Together with reference TRBV28 and TRBJ2-7, the CDR3 gives the full variable domain: DVKVTQSSRYLVKRTGEKVFLECVQDMDHENMFWYRQDPGLGLRLIYFSYDVKMKEKGDIPEGYSVSREKKERFSLILESASTNQTSMYLCASLGWDEQYFGPGTRLTVT.

V is TRBV29-1 and J is TRBJ2-7; weak D call: TRBD1 (5 bases). Germline V gene sequence: CDR1 SQVTM, CDR2 ANQGSEA. This CDR3 has 12 amino acids. V was clipped by 5 bases and J by 0 bases, with 8 bases between them. In nucleotides, the CDR3 is TGCAGCGTTCGACAGTCCTCCTACGAGCAGTACTTC. It encodes CSVRQSSYEQYF.

The genes are TRBV11-3 and TRBJ2-7, with D perhaps assigned TRBD1 or TRBD2 (5 bases each). The V gene lost 5 bases and the J gene lost 4 bases, with 12 bases spanning the gap. Germline-derived CDR1 and CDR2 are SGHNT and YENEEA. The CDR3 is made up of 13 amino acids. CDR3 in amino acids: CASSKGERYEQYF. CDR3 DNA: TGTGCCAGCAGCAAAGGGGAGAGGTACGAGCAGTACTTC.

This chain links TRBV6-1 with TRBJ2-7; no firm D call. The CDR3 length is 16 residues. V was trimmed by 0 bases and J by 1 base, leaving 13 bases between them. In germline, CDR1 is MNHNS, CDR2 SASEGT. This CDR3 is CASSEARLVSSYEQYF. CDR3 DNA sequence: TGTGCCAGCAGTGAAGCCCGTCTGGTCAGTTCCTACGAGCAGTACTTC.

This clone was counted a few times. This rearrangement joins TRBV4-1 to TRBJ1-1; D uncertain. Trimming cost V 1 base and J 5 bases, with 8 bases left between them. In germline, CDR1 is MGHRA, CDR2 YSYEKL. The CDR3 is 13 amino acids. In DNA, the CDR3 is TGCGCCAGCAGCCAAGGGTTTATGACTGAAGCTTTCTTT. It yields the protein CASSQGFMTEAFF.

The J gene is TRBJ2-5, the V gene TRBV6-1; maybe TRBD1 (6 bases). CDR1 is MNHNS and CDR2 is SASEGT in the germline V gene. Trimming removed 5 bases from V and 5 bases from J, with 15 bases in between. This CDR3 region has 14 residues. CDR3 sequence: CASSKQGHLETQYF. In DNA, the CDR3 is TGTGCCAGCAGTAAACAGGGACACTTGGAGACCCAGTACTTC.

This chain connects TRBV4-2 to TRBJ2-3, with 8 nucleotides matching TRBD2. J gave up 2 bases and V 1 base, and 5 bases lay outside the gene matches. The CDR3 consists of 16 residues. Germline V gene sequence: CDR1 LGHNA, CDR2 YNFKEQ. This chain's CDR3 is CASSQGAGGLTDTQYF. CDR3 sequence (DNA): TGTGCCAGCAGCCAAGGGGCGGGGGGACTCACAGATACGCAGTATTTT.

In this sample, this clone turned up a few times. The chain couples TRBV7-9 to TRBJ2-1; D tentatively reads TRBD1 or TRBD2 (5 bases each). V lost 2 bases and J lost 6, with 11 bases in between. The CDR3 is made up of 14 amino acids. The germline gives CDR1 SEHNR, CDR2 FQNEAQ (reference sequence). CDR3 protein: CASSLTWGINEQFF. DNA for the CDR3: TGTGCCAGCAGCTTAACTTGGGGGATCAATGAGCAGTTCTTC.

There are a few counts of this clone. The chain carries TRBV18 and TRBJ1-4; D gene ambiguous. V was shortened by 4 bases and J by 9 bases, with 12 bases between the two germline ends. CDR3 length: 13 residues. In germline, CDR1 is KGHSH, CDR2 LQKENI. The CDR3 region has the DNA TGTGCCAGCTCACTAGGACCTGGCCAAAAACTGTTTTTT. It is translated as CASSLGPGQKLFF.